Described below is a single T cell receptor (beta chain) sequence and its context. UMI-labeled 5' RACE yielded the TCR beta libraries. TCRdb reprocessed the 5' RACE reads and reports one entry per CDR3 protein, with no DNA. The sample has some 4,100 distinct CDR3 sequences. These data are taken from a study of human CD8 memory T cell subsets. The CDR3 loop spans 12 amino acids. Germline V lookup: CDR1 SGHAT, CDR2 FQNNGV. This chain links TRBV11-2 with TRBJ2-7; TCRdb's D call, TRBD1, is unchecked because there is no DNA. This clonotype was obtained from a human donor in good health. The sample consisted of CD8+ effector memory T cells (TEM) sorted from PBMCs. The subset: effector memory CD8 T cells, CCR7- CD45RO+ CD95+. This CDR3 reads CASSFAGHGEYF.